The following is a T cell receptor beta chain sequence with its context. Its target is unknown. These data originate in a study of healthy donors' naive CD4 and CD8 T cells. Study-wide results and limits: Chains were not paired, since alpha and beta were sequenced in bulk.

A linear amplification protocol produced the TCR libraries from 500 ng of total RNA. From the reads, TCRdb called clonotypes with MiXCR, one entry per CDR3 protein. The table lists approximately 180,000 distinct CDR3 sequences, 65% to 75% of them singletons. The V end lost 5 bases, the J end lost 2 bases, and 3 bases lay between the germline ends. Looked up from germline, CDR1 is SGHTA and CDR2 is FQGNSA. The CDR3 is 11 amino acids. Sequences were obtained from naive CD4+ and CD8+ T cells sorted from blood, pooled from several donors. The chain uses TRBV7-2 and TRBJ2-5; D gene ambiguous. The clonotype was recovered from a pool of human donors in good health; the sample pools cells from several healthy donors. The CDR3 DNA sequence: TGTGCCAGCAGCGGGCAAGAGACCCAGTACTTC. Translated: CASSGQETQYF.